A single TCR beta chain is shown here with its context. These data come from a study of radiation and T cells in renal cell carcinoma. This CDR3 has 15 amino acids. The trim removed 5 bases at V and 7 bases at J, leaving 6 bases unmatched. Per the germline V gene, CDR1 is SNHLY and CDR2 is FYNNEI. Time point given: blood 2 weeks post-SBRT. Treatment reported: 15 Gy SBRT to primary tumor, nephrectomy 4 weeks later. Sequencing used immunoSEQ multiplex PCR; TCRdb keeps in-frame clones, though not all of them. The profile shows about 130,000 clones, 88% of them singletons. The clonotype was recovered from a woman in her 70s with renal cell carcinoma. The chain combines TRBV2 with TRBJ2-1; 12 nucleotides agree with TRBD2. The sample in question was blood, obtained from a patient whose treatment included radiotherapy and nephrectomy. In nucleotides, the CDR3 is TGTGCCAGCAGTCGACTAGCGGGGGTGGAGAATGAGCAGTTCTTC. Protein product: CASSRLAGVENEQFF.